The clone carrying this T cell receptor (beta chain) was detected only once. TCRdb independently ran MiXCR on the RT-PCR reads; one entry per CDR3 protein. The table includes a few hundred thousand distinct CDR3 sequences, less than 50% detected once. These data belong to a study of patients and donors after allogeneic stem cell transplantation. The clonotype was recovered from a human donor who was either an allogeneic HSCT recipient or a stem cell or donor lymphocyte infusion donor (not recorded which). It is not recorded whose cells these are; they may come from a transplant donor. Sequences were obtained from blood, either unsorted or a sorted T cell fraction (not recorded which).

CDR3 sequence reads: CATSREAGAYQPQHF. In nucleotides, the CDR3 is TGTGCCACCAGCAGAGAGGCAGGGGCATATCAGCCCCAGCATTTT. The chain has TRBV15 and TRBJ1-5, with D perhaps matching TRBD1 (6 bases). Germline lookup yields CDR1 LNHNV and CDR2 YYDKDF (reference sequence). CDR3 length equals 15 residues. Trimming removed 0 bases from V and 5 bases from J, with 11 bases in between.